This T cell receptor (beta chain) was recovered during a study of PD-1 blockade in classical Hodgkin lymphoma. Overall study findings and caveats: Nothing has yet pinned down what causes the repertoire differences, possibly disease activity or prior therapy. Complete responders entered with baseline diversity on par with newly diagnosed patients, the results showed. After ASCT, patients who started nivolumab under 1 year later were excluded.

CDR3 size: 14 residues. Germline V lookup: CDR1 SGHRS, CDR2 YFSETQ. The V and J ends lost 3 bases and 8 bases, in that order; junction bases with no gene match: 7. TCRdb's copy holds only in-frame clones and misses some; the assay was immunoSEQ multiplex PCR. The data contain 12,000 or so clones, around 83% of them singletons. Time point given: cycle 4 day 1 (C4D1), after six to seven weeks of nivolumab. Patients all relapsed after autologous stem cell transplantation, and there was variation in brentuximab vedotin exposure. Thawed PBMCs were subjected to magnetic negative selection, which yielded isolated CD8+ T cells. Patients' outcomes at their best amounted to complete response, partial response or progressive disease. As to this clone: The antigen is unknown.

The chain links TRBV5-1 to TRBJ2-1; TRBD2 agrees at 8 bases. This sequence was found in a human donor with classical Hodgkin lymphoma. The donor label of this sample is uncertain. The sample was CD8+ T cells from blood, taken before the fourth cycle of nivolumab. The CDR3 is CASSYSGSVDEQFF. In DNA form, the CDR3 reads TGCGCCAGCAGCTACAGCGGGAGTGTAGATGAGCAGTTCTTC. The full variable domain, rest sourced from reference TRBV5-1 and TRBJ2-1, is KAGVTQTPRYLIKTRGQQVTLSCSPISGHRSVSWYQQTPGQGLQFLFEYFSETQRNKGNFPGRFSGRQFSNSRSEMNVSTLELGDSALYLCASSYSGSVDEQFFGPGTRLTVL.